The next 7 T cell receptor beta chains were all read from a single sample in a study of early T cells in non-severe SARS-CoV-2 infection. Each CDR3 protein is one row after TCRdb ran MiXCR on the 5' RACE reads. The sample carries under 50,000 distinct CDR3 sequences, around 6% recorded once. The sequencing input was whole blood. These receptors were taken from an adult who was a healthcare worker with PCR-confirmed SARS-CoV-2 infection or an uninfected control (not recorded which).

This clonotype was observed at least ten times. The chain employs TRBV7-2 and TRBJ2-3; possible D gene TRBD2, 5 bases. Germline CDR1 SGHTA, CDR2 FQGNSA. The CDR3 consists of 15 residues. The V and J ends lost 0 bases and 2 bases respectively, with 9 bases between them. The CDR3 sequence: CASSLARVVTDTQYF. The DNA of the CDR3 is TGTGCCAGCAGCTTAGCGAGGGTCGTCACAGATACGCAGTATTTT. The variable domain in full, with the rest retrieved from reference TRBV7-2 and TRBJ2-3, is GAGVSQSPSNKVTEKGKDVELRCDPISGHTALYWYRQSLGQGLEFLIYFQGNSAPDKSGLPSDRFSAERTGGSVSTLTIQRTQQEDSAVYLCASSLARVVTDTQYFGPGTRLTVL.

There are many counts of this clonotype. The CDR3 nucleotides read TGTGCCAGCAGTCAACCCTACAGGGCTACGTACTACCAAGAGACCCAGTACTTC. Its translation is CASSQPYRATYYQETQYF. The V and J genes are TRBV25-1 and TRBJ2-5; D is perhaps TRBD1 (6 bases). The CDR3 contains 18 residues. Germline CDR1 reads MGHDK; CDR2 reads SYGVNS. Trimming left V 5 bases short and J 0 bases short, with 22 bases between.

Ten or more counts support this clonotype. The V gene is TRBV7-9, the J gene TRBJ1-6; possible D gene TRBD1, 5 bases. Germline CDR1 is SEHNR and CDR2 is FQNEAQ (reference sequence). Deletions cut 1 base from V and 8 bases from J, with 15 bases between. This CDR3 is built from 16 residues. The DNA of the CDR3 is TGTGCCAGCAGCTTAGGGGAAGGGGCCGTGGATTCACCCCTCCACTTT. As protein: CASSLGEGAVDSPLHF.

This clonotype came up many times. The chain employs TRBV5-1 and TRBJ2-7; no firm D call. From germline, CDR1 is SGHRS and CDR2 YFSETQ. This CDR3 spans 13 amino acids. Trimming cost V 3 bases and J 4 bases, with 11 bases left between them. CDR3 amino acids: CASSWEGLYEQYF. CDR3 coding DNA: TGCGCCAGCAGCTGGGAAGGTTTGTACGAGCAGTACTTC. The full variable domain, in which reference TRBV5-1 and TRBJ2-7 provide the parts outside the CDR3, is KAGVTQTPRYLIKTRGQQVTLSCSPISGHRSVSWYQQTPGQGLQFLFEYFSETQRNKGNFPGRFSGRQFSNSRSEMNVSTLELGDSALYLCASSWEGLYEQYFGPGTRLTVT.

This clonotype has ten or more counts. V gene TRBV12-3 or TRBV12-4 combines with J gene TRBJ2-7, with D unresolved. Deletions cut 9 bases from V and 0 bases from J, with 12 bases between. This CDR3 region has 13 residues. In DNA, the CDR3 is TGTGCCAGTCGTTTGCACAGCTCCTACGAGCAGTACTTC. Translating it yields CASRLHSSYEQYF.

This clonotype was counted many times. The rearrangement joins TRBV24-1 to TRBJ2-3; 7 nucleotides match TRBD2. The CDR3 length is 18 residues. V dropped 6 bases and J dropped 2; count of bases not matched to a gene: 16. CDR1 and CDR2 from the germline V gene are KGHDR and SFDVKD. CDR3 sequence reads: CATSSGRLQRDYTDTQYF. The CDR3 nucleotides are TGTGCCACCAGTTCTGGCAGACTGCAGCGGGATTACACAGATACGCAGTATTTT.

This clonotype was picked up a small number of times. The chain couples TRBV5-1 to TRBJ2-7, with 7 bases identical to TRBD2. V was clipped by 0 bases and J by 6 bases; unmatched bases: 0. There are 12 residues in the CDR3. CDR1 is SGHRS, CDR2 YFSETQ, per germline. As DNA, the CDR3 is TGCGCCAGCAGCTTGGCGGGAGGCGAGCAGTACTTC. Encoded protein: CASSLAGGEQYF. The full variable domain, completed using reference TRBV5-1 and TRBJ2-7, is KAGVTQTPRYLIKTRGQQVTLSCSPISGHRSVSWYQQTPGQGLQFLFEYFSETQRNKGNFPGRFSGRQFSNSRSEMNVSTLELGDSALYLCASSLAGGEQYFGPGTRLTVT.